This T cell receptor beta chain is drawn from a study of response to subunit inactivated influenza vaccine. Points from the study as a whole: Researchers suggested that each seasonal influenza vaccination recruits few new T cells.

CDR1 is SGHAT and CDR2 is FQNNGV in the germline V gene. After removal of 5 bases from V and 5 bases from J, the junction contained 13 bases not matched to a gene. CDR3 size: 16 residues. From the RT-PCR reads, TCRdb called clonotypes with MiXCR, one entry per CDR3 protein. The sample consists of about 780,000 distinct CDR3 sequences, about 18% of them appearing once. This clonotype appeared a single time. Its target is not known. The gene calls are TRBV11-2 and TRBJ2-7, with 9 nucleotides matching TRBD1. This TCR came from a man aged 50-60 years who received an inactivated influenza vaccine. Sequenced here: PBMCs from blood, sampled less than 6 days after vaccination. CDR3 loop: CASSQIPRDRDHEQYF. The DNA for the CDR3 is TGTGCCAGCAGCCAGATCCCCAGGGACAGGGACCACGAGCAGTACTTC. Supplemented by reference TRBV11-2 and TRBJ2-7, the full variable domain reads EAGVAQSPRYKIIEKRQSVAFWCNPISGHATLYWYQQILGQGPKLLIQFQNNGVVDDSQLPKDRFSAERLKGVDSTLKIQPAKLEDSAVYLCASSQIPRDRDHEQYFGPGTRLTVT.